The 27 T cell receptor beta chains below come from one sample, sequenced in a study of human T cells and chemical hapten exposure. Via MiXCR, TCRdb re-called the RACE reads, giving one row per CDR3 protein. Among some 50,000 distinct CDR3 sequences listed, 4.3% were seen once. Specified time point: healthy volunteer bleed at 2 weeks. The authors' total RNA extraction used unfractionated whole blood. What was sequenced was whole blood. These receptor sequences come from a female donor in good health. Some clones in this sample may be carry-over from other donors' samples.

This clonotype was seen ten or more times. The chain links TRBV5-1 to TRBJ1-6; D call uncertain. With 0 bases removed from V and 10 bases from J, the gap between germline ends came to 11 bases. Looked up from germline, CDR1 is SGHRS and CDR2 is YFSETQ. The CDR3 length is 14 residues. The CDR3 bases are TGCGCCAGCAGCTTGGACTTTTCGAGCTCACCCCTCCACTTT. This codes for CASSLDFSSSPLHF.

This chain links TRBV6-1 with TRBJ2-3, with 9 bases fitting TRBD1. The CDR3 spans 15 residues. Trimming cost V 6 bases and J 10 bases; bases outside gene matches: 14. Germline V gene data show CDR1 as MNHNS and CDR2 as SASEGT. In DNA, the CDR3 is TGTGCCAGCAGCCTGAATGCGGACAGGGGCTTTGCGCAGTATTTT. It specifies CASSLNADRGFAQYF.

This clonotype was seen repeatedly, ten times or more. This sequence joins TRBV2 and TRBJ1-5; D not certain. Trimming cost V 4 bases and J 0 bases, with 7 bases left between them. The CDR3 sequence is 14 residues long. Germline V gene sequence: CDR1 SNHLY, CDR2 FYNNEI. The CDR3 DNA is TGTGCCAGCAGTGCTAGTTATAGCAATCAGCCCCAGCATTTT. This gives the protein CASSASYSNQPQHF.

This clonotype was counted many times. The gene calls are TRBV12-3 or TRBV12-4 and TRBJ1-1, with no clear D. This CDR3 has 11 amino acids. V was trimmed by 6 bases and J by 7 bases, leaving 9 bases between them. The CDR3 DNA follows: TGTGCCAGCAGGTTACAGATTGAAGCTTTCTTT. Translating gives CASRLQIEAFF.

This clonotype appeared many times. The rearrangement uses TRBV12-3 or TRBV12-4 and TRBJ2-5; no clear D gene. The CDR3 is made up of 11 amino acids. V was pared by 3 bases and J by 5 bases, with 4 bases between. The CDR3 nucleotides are TGTGCCAGCAGTTTTAGCGAGACCCAGTACTTC. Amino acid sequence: CASSFSETQYF.

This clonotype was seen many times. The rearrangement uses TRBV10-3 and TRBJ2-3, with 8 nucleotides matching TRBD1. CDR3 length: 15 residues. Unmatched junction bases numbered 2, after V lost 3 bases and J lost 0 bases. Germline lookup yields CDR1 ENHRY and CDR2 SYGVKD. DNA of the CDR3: TGTGCCATCAGTGACCGGGACAGGAGCACAGATACGCAGTATTTT. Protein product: CAISDRDRSTDTQYF.

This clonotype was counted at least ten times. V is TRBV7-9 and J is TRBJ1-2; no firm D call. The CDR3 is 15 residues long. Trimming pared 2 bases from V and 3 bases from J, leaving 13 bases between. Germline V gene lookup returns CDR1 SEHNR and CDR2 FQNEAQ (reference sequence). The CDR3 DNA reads TGTGCCAGCAGCTTAATCTGGGGTCGGGACTATGGCTACACCTTC. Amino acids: CASSLIWGRDYGYTF. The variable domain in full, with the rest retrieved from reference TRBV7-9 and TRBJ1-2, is DTGVSQNPRHKITKRGQNVTFRCDPISEHNRLYWYRQTLGQGPEFLTYFQNEAQLEKSRLLSDRFSAERPKGSFSTLEIQRTEQGDSAMYLCASSLIWGRDYGYTFGSGTRLTVV.

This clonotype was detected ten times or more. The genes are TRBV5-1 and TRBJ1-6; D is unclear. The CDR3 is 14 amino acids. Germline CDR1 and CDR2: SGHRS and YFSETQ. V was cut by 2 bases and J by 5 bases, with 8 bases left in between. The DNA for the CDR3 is TGCGCCAGCAGCTTCGATGGAAATAATTCACCCCTCCACTTT. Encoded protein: CASSFDGNNSPLHF.

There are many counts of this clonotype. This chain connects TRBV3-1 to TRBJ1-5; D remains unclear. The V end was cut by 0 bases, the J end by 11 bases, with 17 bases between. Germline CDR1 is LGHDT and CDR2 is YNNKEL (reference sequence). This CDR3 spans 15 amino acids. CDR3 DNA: TGTGCCAGCAGCCAAGATCACGTCCAGACTTCGGCCCAGCATTTT. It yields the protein CASSQDHVQTSAQHF.

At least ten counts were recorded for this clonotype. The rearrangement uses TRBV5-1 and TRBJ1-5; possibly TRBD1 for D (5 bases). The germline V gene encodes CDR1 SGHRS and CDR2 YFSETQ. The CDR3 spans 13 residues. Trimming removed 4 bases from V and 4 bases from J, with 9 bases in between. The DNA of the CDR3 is TGCGCCAGCAGCCTGCAGGGAAATCAGCCCCAGCATTTT. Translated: CASSLQGNQPQHF.

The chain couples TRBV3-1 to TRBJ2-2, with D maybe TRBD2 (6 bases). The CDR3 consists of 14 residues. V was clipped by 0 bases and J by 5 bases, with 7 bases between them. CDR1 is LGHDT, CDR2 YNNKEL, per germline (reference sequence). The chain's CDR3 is CASSQDGGTGELFF. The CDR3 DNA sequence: TGTGCCAGCAGCCAAGATGGGGGGACCGGGGAGCTGTTTTTT.

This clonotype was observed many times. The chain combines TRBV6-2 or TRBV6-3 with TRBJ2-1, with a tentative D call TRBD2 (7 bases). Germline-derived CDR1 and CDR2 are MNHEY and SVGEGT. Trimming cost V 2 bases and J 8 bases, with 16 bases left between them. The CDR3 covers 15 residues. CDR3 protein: CASSYITRGGDEQFF. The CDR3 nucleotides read TGTGCCAGCAGTTACATTACTAGGGGGGGCGATGAGCAGTTCTTC.

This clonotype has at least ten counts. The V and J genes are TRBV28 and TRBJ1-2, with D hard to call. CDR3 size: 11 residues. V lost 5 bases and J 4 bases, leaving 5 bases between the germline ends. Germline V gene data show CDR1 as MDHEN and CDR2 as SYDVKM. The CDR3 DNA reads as TGTGCCAGCAGTAGGGCCTATGGCTACACCTTC. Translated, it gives CASSRAYGYTF.

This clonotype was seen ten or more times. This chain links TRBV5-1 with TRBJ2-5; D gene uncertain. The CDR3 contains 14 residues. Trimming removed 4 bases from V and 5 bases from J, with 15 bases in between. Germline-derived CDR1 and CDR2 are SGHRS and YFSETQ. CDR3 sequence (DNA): TGCGCCAGCAGCCCCCTGGGTATCGGGGAGACCCAGTACTTC. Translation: CASSPLGIGETQYF.

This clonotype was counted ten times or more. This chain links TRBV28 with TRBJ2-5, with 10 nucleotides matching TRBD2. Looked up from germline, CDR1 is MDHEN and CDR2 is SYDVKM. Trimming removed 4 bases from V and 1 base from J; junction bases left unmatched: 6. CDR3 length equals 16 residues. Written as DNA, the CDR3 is TGTGCCAGCAGTTACTCCGCTAGCGGGGGCCAAGAGACCCAGTACTTC. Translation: CASSYSASGGQETQYF.

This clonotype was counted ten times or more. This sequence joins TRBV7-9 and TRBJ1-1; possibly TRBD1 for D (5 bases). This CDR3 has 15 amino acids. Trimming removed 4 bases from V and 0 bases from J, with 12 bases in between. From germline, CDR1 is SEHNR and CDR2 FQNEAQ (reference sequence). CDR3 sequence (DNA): TGTGCCAGCAGCTCGGGATGGGGGGTGAACACTGAAGCTTTCTTT. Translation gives CASSSGWGVNTEAFF.

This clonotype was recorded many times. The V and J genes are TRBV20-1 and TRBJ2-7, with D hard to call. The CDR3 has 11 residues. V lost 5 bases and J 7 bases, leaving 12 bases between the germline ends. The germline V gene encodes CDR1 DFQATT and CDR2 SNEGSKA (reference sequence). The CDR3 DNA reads TGCAGTGCTGATAGACTGGGGGAGCAGTACTTC. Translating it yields CSADRLGEQYF.

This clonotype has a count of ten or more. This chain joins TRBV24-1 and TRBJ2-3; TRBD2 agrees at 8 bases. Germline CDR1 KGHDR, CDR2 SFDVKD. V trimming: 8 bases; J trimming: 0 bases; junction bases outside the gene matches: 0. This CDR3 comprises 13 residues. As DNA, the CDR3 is TGTGCCACCAAGCGGGGGAGCACAGATACGCAGTATTTT. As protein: CATKRGSTDTQYF.

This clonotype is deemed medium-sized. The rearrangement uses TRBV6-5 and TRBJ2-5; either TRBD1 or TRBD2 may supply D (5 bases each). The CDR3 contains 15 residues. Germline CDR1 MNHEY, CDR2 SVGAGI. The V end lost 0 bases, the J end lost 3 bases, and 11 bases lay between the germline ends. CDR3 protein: CASSYSSRGEETQYF. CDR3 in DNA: TGTGCCAGCAGTTACTCGTCGAGGGGTGAAGAGACCCAGTACTTC.

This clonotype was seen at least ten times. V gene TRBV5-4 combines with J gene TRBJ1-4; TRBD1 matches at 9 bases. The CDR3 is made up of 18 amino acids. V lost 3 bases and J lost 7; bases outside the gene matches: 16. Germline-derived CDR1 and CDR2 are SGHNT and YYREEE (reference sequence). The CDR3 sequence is CASSSAGTGTAVTEKLFF. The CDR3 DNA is TGTGCCAGCAGCTCGGCAGGGACAGGGACGGCGGTAACTGAAAAACTGTTTTTT.

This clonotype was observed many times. The CDR3 sequence: CASSTTGNYGYTF. In nucleotides, the CDR3 is TGTGCCAGCTCAACCACGGGGAACTATGGCTACACCTTC. The gene calls are TRBV18 and TRBJ1-2; D is ambiguous. Trimming removed 5 bases at V and 2 bases at J, with 9 bases between. Germline CDR1 and CDR2: KGHSH and LQKENI. CDR3 length: 13 residues. Full variable domain (outside the CDR3, taken from reference TRBV18 and TRBJ1-2): NAGVMQNPRHLVRRRGQEARLRCSPMKGHSHVYWYRQLPEEGLKFMVYLQKENIIDESGMPKERFSAEFPKEGPSILRIQQVVRGDSAAYFCASSTTGNYGYTFGSGTRLTVV.

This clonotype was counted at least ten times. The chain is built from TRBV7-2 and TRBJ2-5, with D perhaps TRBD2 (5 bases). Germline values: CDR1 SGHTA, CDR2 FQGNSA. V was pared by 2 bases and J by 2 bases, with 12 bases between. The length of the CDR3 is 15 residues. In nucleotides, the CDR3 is TGTGCCAGCAGCTTATTCGTTACGGGGCAAGAGACCCAGTACTTC. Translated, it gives CASSLFVTGQETQYF.

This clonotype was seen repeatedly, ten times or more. The CDR3 reads CSVAPTSGGETQYF. For the CDR3, the DNA is TGCAGCGTTGCCCCGACGTCAGGGGGCGAGACGCAGTATTTT. V gene TRBV29-1 combines with J gene TRBJ2-3, with 8 positions matching TRBD1. Germline CDR1 and CDR2: SQVTM and ANQGSEA. The length of the CDR3 is 14 residues. Germline trimming cut 4 bases from V and 9 bases from J; bases unmatched to any gene: 12.

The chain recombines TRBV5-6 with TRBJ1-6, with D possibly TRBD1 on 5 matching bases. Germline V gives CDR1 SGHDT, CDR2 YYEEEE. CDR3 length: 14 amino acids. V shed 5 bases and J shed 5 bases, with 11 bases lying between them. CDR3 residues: CASSSGGDNSPLHF. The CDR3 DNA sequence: TGTGCCAGCAGTTCGGGGGGAGATAATTCACCCCTCCACTTT.

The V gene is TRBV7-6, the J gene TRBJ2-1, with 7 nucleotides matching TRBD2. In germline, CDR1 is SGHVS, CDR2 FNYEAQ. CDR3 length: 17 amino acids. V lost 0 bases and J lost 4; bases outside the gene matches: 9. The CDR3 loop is CASSLAPRRGLYNEQFF. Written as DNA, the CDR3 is TGTGCCAGCAGCTTAGCGCCCCGGCGGGGGTTATACAATGAGCAGTTCTTC.

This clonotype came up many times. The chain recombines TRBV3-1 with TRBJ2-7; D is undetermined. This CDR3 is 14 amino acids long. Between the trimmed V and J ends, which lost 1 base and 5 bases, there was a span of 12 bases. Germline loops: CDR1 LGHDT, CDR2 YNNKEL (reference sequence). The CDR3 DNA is TGTGCCAGCAGCCAAGGAGTTGACATCCACGAGCAGTACTTC. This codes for CASSQGVDIHEQYF.

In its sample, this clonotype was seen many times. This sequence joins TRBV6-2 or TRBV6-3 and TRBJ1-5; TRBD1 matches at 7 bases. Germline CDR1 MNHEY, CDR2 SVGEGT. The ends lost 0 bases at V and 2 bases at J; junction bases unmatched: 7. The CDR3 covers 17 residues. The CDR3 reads CASSYSRGGAGNQPQHF. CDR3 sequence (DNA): TGTGCCAGCAGTTACTCGAGAGGGGGCGCGGGCAATCAGCCCCAGCATTTT.